Listed below are T cell receptor beta chains from one sample, sequenced in a study of shared clonotypes between healthy human individuals. The repertoire was sequenced with immunoSEQ multiplex PCR; TCRdb's copy has only in-frame clones and lacks some. The sample lists about 500,000 clones; approximately 80% were seen once. The sequenced material came from PBMCs. Receptor source: a woman aged 40-49 years in good health. Some clones in this sample may be carry-over from other donors' samples. Each CDR3 is given with its conserved first and last residue. Each record gives: V gene, CDR3 length, D gene, clone size, J gene, CDR3 protein, CDR3 DNA. A D gene is named only where the DNA matches it firmly. Clone size, where shown, is once, few, many, or a class for clones that have expanded.

TRBV7-3	13	TRBD1	-	TRBJ1-1	CASSLTTGTEAFF	TGTGCCAGCAGCTTAACGACAGGGACTGAAGCTTTCTTT
TRBV6-1	14	-	-	TRBJ1-5	CASSGVGGNQPQHF	TGTGCCAGCAGTGGAGTGGGGGGGAACCAGCCCCAGCATTTT
TRBV6-1	15	TRBD1	-	TRBJ2-7	CATRPGQGNSYEQYF	TGTGCCACGCGACCGGGACAGGGGAACTCCTACGAGCAGTACTTC
TRBV2	14	-	-	TRBJ1-5	CASSQQRLDQPQHF	TGTGCCAGCAGCCAGCAGCGTCTTGATCAGCCCCAGCATTTT
TRBV7-8	13	TRBD1	once	TRBJ2-4	CASSSGQGNIQYF	TGTGCCAGCAGCTCCGGACAGGGAAACATTCAGTACTTC
TRBV30	15	TRBD1	-	TRBJ2-2	CAWSKTGLDTGELFF	TGTGCCTGGAGTAAGACAGGGTTGGACACCGGGGAGCTGTTTTTT
TRBV6-6	13	-	few	TRBJ2-5	CASSPQPQETQYF	TGTGCCAGCAGCCCTCAGCCCCAGGAGACCCAGTACTTC
TRBV2	13	TRBD2	-	TRBJ2-1	CASSTGLANEQFF	TGTGCCAGCAGCACGGGACTAGCGAATGAGCAGTTCTTC
TRBV6-4	13	-	-	TRBJ2-3	CASSVAETDTQYF	TGTGCCAGCAGTGTTGCGGAAACAGATACGCAGTATTTT
TRBV5-6	15	TRBD1	-	TRBJ1-2	CASSLAGTGDYGYTF	TGTGCCAGCAGCTTGGCCGGAACAGGGGACTATGGCTACACCTTC
TRBV28	16	TRBD1	-	TRBJ1-5	CASRRGTAFSNQPQHF	TGTGCCAGCAGACGTGGGACAGCCTTTAGCAATCAGCCCCAGCATTTT
TRBV5-8	14	-	-	TRBJ2-7	CASSSRGQGRGQYF	TGTGCCAGCAGCTCCCGGGGCCAGGGAAGGGGGCAGTACTTC
TRBV5-1	14	TRBD2	-	TRBJ2-7	CASSLASGTGEQYF	TGCGCCAGCAGCTTGGCTAGCGGGACGGGCGAGCAGTACTTC
TRBV7-2	13	-	-	TRBJ2-7	CASSLYDRDEQYF	TGTGCCAGCAGCTTATACGATCGCGACGAGCAGTACTTC
TRBV18	15	TRBD1	-	TRBJ2-3	CASSPGQGATDTQYF	TGTGCCAGCTCACCCGGACAGGGGGCCACAGATACGCAGTATTTT
TRBV11-2	19	TRBD2	-	TRBJ2-6	CASSPPTGRVGSGANVLTF	TGTGCCAGCAGCCCGCCGACTGGGAGGGTGGGCTCTGGGGCCAACGTCCTGACTTTC
TRBV28	12	-	few	TRBJ1-5	CASSLTGKPQHF	TGTGCCAGCAGTCTCACTGGTAAGCCCCAGCATTTT
TRBV20-1	11	-	-	TRBJ1-2	CSGYSRYGYTF	TGCAGTGGATACAGTAGATATGGCTACACCTTC
TRBV4-1	19	-	once	TRBJ1-2	CASSQDPRTVFLRGLGYTF	TGCGCCAGCAGCCAAGATCCTCGGACTGTATTTCTTCGCGGTCTTGGCTACACCTTC
TRBV18	14	-	-	TRBJ2-7	CASSPAGGRAEQYF	TGTGCCAGCTCACCAGCCGGGGGGCGGGCCGAGCAGTACTTC
TRBV7-2	13	-	-	TRBJ1-1	CASSLDGRREAFF	TGTGCCAGCAGCTTAGATGGGCGACGGGAAGCTTTCTTT
TRBV12-5	15	-	-	TRBJ2-2	CASGLGQGGAGELFF	TGTGCTAGTGGTTTGGGACAAGGAGGGGCCGGGGAGCTGTTTTTT
TRBV28	15	-	-	TRBJ1-5	CASSALPGEYQPQHF	TGTGCCAGCAGTGCCCTGCCAGGCGAGTATCAGCCCCAGCATTTT
TRBV5-1	15	TRBD2	-	TRBJ2-2	CASSFSGRASGELFF	TGCGCCAGCAGCTTCAGCGGGAGGGCCTCCGGGGAGCTGTTTTTT
TRBV18	16	TRBD2	-	TRBJ2-1	CASSRLAGGNYNEQFF	TGTGCCAGCTCACGACTAGCGGGAGGGAACTACAATGAGCAGTTCTTC
TRBV27	14	-	-	TRBJ2-3	CASSLYLGTDTQYF	TGTGCCAGCAGTTTATATTTGGGCACAGATACGCAGTATTTT
TRBV28	22	TRBD1	few	TRBJ1-5	CASSSSISRGLPRFYSNQPQHF	TGTGCCAGCAGTTCCAGCATCAGTAGGGGGCTCCCGCGATTTTATAGCAATCAGCCCCAGCATTTT
TRBV30	17	TRBD2	few	TRBJ2-5	CAWSLGLAGGYQETQYF	TGTGCCTGGAGTTTAGGACTAGCGGGAGGGTACCAAGAGACCCAGTACTTC
TRBV10-3	14	-	once	TRBJ2-2	CAISERPGTGELFF	TGTGCCATCAGTGAAAGGCCGGGGACCGGGGAGCTGTTTTTT
TRBV6-1	15	TRBD2	few	TRBJ2-3	CASSEAGLVFDTQYF	TGTGCCAGCAGTGAAGCGGGACTAGTATTCGATACGCAGTATTTT
TRBV28	14	-	-	TRBJ2-7	CASSPGEGYYEQYF	TGTGCCAGCAGTCCCGGTGAAGGGTACTACGAGCAGTACTTC
TRBV29-1	13	-	-	TRBJ2-7	CSVGSGAEYEQYF	TGCAGCGTTGGCTCAGGGGCGGAGTACGAGCAGTACTTC
TRBV30	11	-	many	TRBJ2-7	CAWQLGGEQYF	TGTGCCTGGCAGCTTGGGGGCGAGCAGTACTTC
TRBV27	15	TRBD2	-	TRBJ2-2	CASSFVAGVTGELFF	TGTGCCAGCAGTTTTGTAGCGGGAGTTACCGGGGAGCTGTTTTTT
TRBV5-6	19	TRBD2	-	TRBJ2-2	CASSVEWENSGRGTGELFF	TGTGCCAGCAGCGTCGAGTGGGAAAATAGCGGGAGAGGAACCGGGGAGCTGTTTTTT
TRBV2	14	-	-	TRBJ2-3	CASSVQGETDTQYF	TGTGCCAGCAGTGTTCAAGGGGAGACAGATACGCAGTATTTT
TRBV28	12	-	many	TRBJ2-7	CASSFQNYEQYF	TGTGCCAGCAGTTTCCAGAACTACGAGCAGTACTTC
TRBV28	12	-	many	TRBJ2-2	CASSTPTGELFF	TGTGCCAGCAGTACACCGACCGGGGAGCTGTTTTTT
TRBV5-4	15	-	once	TRBJ1-1	CASSFFVGGSTEAFF	TGTGCCAGCAGCTTCTTTGTTGGAGGGAGCACTGAAGCTTTCTTT
TRBV18	13	-	-	TRBJ2-3	CASVSLGTDTQYF	TGTGCCAGCGTAAGCCTGGGAACAGATACGCAGTATTTT
TRBV27	12	TRBD1	-	TRBJ2-7	CASRQGAREQYF	TGTGCCAGCAGGCAGGGGGCGAGGGAGCAGTACTTC
TRBV6-1	13	-	-	TRBJ1-1	CASSEEVNTEAFF	TGTGCCAGCAGTGAAGAGGTGAACACTGAAGCTTTCTTT
TRBV25-1	17	TRBD1	-	TRBJ2-7	CASSEYLGQGAGYEQYF	TGTGCCAGCAGTGAATACCTCGGGCAGGGGGCGGGTTACGAGCAGTACTTC
TRBV28	14	-	-	TRBJ1-1	CASSLRGLNTEAFF	TGTGCCAGCAGTTTGAGGGGGTTGAACACTGAAGCTTTCTTT
TRBV7-7	15	-	-	TRBJ2-7	CASSLGTGASYEQYF	TGTGCTAGCAGCTTAGGGACGGGAGCCTCCTACGAGCAGTACTTC
TRBV28	14	-	-	TRBJ2-7	CASSPPGEIDEQYF	TGTGCCAGCAGCCCTCCGGGGGAGATCGACGAGCAGTACTTC
TRBV5-6	13	-	-	TRBJ2-7	CASSLDPAREQYF	TGTGCCAGCAGCTTGGATCCCGCCCGGGAGCAGTACTTC